This T cell receptor (beta chain) was identified during a study of early T cells in non-severe SARS-CoV-2 infection. Study overall: RNA in bulk from unsorted whole blood was sequenced, and chains were unpaired. Study-level points and caveats: VDJdb-based matching was biased toward anti-spike CD8 responses and missed private and CD4 specificities.

Unique molecular identifier tags were affixed to discrete cDNA molecules. TCRdb re-called the 5' RACE reads through MiXCR, storing one row per CDR3 protein. The top ten clones hold under 10% of a sample with approximately 68,000 distinct CDR3 sequences, around 10% of them seen once. The CDR3 is 13 residues long. Germline-derived CDR1 and CDR2 are SGHNT and YENEEA. Trimming stripped 7 bases from V and 0 bases from J, with 9 bases between. A note on this clonotype: The antigen is undetermined.

The specimen comprised whole blood, sampled at baseline. The rearrangement joins TRBV11-3 to TRBJ1-1, with no clear D. The clonotype originates from an adult who was a healthcare worker with PCR-confirmed SARS-CoV-2 infection or an uninfected control (not recorded which). Here the CDR3 reads CASIRGMNTEAFF. The CDR3, as DNA: TGTGCCAGCATCCGGGGAATGAACACTGAAGCTTTCTTT.